A selection of T cell receptor beta chains follows, all from one sample in a study of CD8 T cells in ankylosing spondylitis. TCRdb itself ran the 5' RACE reads through MiXCR, one entry per CDR3 protein. The data hold around 130,000 distinct CDR3 sequences, with about 15% observed a single time. The sample was blood, either unsorted or a sorted T cell fraction (not recorded which). Receptors were obtained from a male donor with ankylosing spondylitis. Each CDR3 is given with its conserved first and last residue. A D gene is named only where the DNA matches it firmly. Clone sizes are given selectively: once, few, many, or a class where the clone is expanded.

J gene	clone size	D gene	V gene	CDR3 DNA	CDR3 protein
TRBJ2-2	-	TRBD2	TRBV2	TGTGCCAGCAGTGATGAGCGGGAGTCTACCGGGGAGCTGTTTTTT	CASSDERESTGELFF
TRBJ2-5	many	-	TRBV4-1	TGCGCCAGCAGCCAAGTGGCAGGGGAAGGAGAGACCCAGTACTTC	CASSQVAGEGETQYF
TRBJ2-7	-	TRBD1	TRBV2	TGTGCCAGCTGGACAGGAAGCGTCGGATCGTCGGGGTACGAGCAGTACTTC	CASWTGSVGSSGYEQYF
TRBJ1-1	few	-	TRBV27	TGTGCCAGCAGTTTATCTGGGGCCGATACTGAAGCTTTCTTT	CASSLSGADTEAFF
TRBJ2-1	-	-	TRBV28	TGTGCCAGCAGACCCCTCGGAACTATTTCTTACAATGAGCAGTTCTTC	CASRPLGTISYNEQFF
TRBJ1-5	-	-	TRBV7-8	TGTGCCAGCAGCTTAAACCGGGACTTCAGACAGCCCCAGCATTTT	CASSLNRDFRQPQHF
TRBJ2-2	-	-	TRBV2	TGTGCCAGCAGTGCTCCTCGAAGCGGATACACCGGGGAGCTGTTTTTT	CASSAPRSGYTGELFF
TRBJ2-3	-	-	TRBV7-8	TGTGCCAGCAGCTTAGTTGGGCGGATAGGAGAAGGTGGGACAGATACGCAGTATTTT	CASSLVGRIGEGGTDTQYF
TRBJ2-1	few	TRBD2	TRBV5-6	TGTGCCAGCAGCCGGATTCTAGCGGGAGGGCGCTACAATGAGCAGTTCTTC	CASSRILAGGRYNEQFF
TRBJ2-7	-	TRBD2	TRBV7-9	TGTGCCAGCAGCTCCGTGACTAGCGGGAGTTTCTACGAGCAGTACTTC	CASSSVTSGSFYEQYF
TRBJ2-1	-	TRBD2	TRBV20-1	TGCAGTGCCACCCGGGCGGGAGGGGTTTACAATGAGCAGTTCTTC	CSATRAGGVYNEQFF
TRBJ2-5	-	-	TRBV11-2	TGTGCCAGCAGCTCCATTCCGGGACTCCAAGAGACCCAGTACTTC	CASSSIPGLQETQYF
TRBJ1-4	-	TRBD1	TRBV15	TGTGCCACCAGCAGTTACGGGGACAGGGGGCGTACTAATGAAAAACTGTTTTTT	CATSSYGDRGRTNEKLFF
TRBJ2-1	few	-	TRBV20-1	TGCAGTGCTAGAGACCACTCTAGCGAATCTTACAATGAGCAGTTCTTC	CSARDHSSESYNEQFF
TRBJ2-1	few	-	TRBV29-1	TGCAGCGTTGATGCCGCGGACCATTACAATGAGCAGTTCTTC	CSVDAADHYNEQFF
TRBJ2-2	few	-	TRBV7-6	TGTGCCAGCAGCTTAGACAACACCGGGGAGCTGTTTTTT	CASSLDNTGELFF
TRBJ2-5	few	-	TRBV15	TGTGCCACCAGCAGGATCGTAGAAGGGTACGCAGGGACCCAGTACTTC	CATSRIVEGYAGTQYF
TRBJ1-1	-	-	TRBV7-9	TGTGCCAGCAGCTTAGTCGGAGGGATAGGGACTGAAGCTTTCTTT	CASSLVGGIGTEAFF
TRBJ2-5	few	-	TRBV15	TGTGCCACCAGCAGAGATCGTATCAGTTGGGAGACCCAGTACTTC	CATSRDRISWETQYF
TRBJ2-7	many	-	TRBV16	TGTGCCAGCAGTCAACGGTTTCAGGACTCCTACGAGCAGTACTTC	CASSQRFQDSYEQYF
TRBJ1-2	-	TRBD1	TRBV27	TGTGCCAGCAGTTCACAGGGGCTAGCTAACTATGGCTACACCTTC	CASSSQGLANYGYTF
TRBJ2-7	-	TRBD2	TRBV5-1	TGCGCCAGCAGCTGGATGGGGACTAGCGAATTTTTTTCCTACGAGCAGTACTTC	CASSWMGTSEFFSYEQYF
TRBJ1-2	-	TRBD1	TRBV28	TGTGCCAGCAGTTTGGGGAGATGGACAGGGAACCAACCTACTAACTATGGCTACACCTTC	CASSLGRWTGNQPTNYGYTF
TRBJ1-1	few	-	TRBV12-3/TRBV12-4	TGTGCCAGCAGTTTAGGGGTAACTACTGAAGCTTTCTTT	CASSLGVTTEAFF
TRBJ1-4	-	TRBD1	TRBV25-1	TGTGCCAGCAGTACCGGGACAGGGGCTGAAAAACTGTTTTTT	CASSTGTGAEKLFF
TRBJ2-5	many	TRBD2	TRBV12-3/TRBV12-4	TGTGCCAGCAGTTTACGGGGGGACACCCAGTACTTC	CASSLRGDTQYF
TRBJ2-2	-	-	TRBV5-5	TGTGCCAGCAGCCCCGTTAACACCGGGGAGCTGTTTTTT	CASSPVNTGELFF
TRBJ2-3	-	TRBD2	TRBV3-1	TGTGCCAGCAGCCAATACTTGGAGCGGGGACTAGAAGCAGATACGCAGTATTTT	CASSQYLERGLEADTQYF
TRBJ2-5	-	TRBD1	TRBV20-1	TGCAGTGCTAGGACAGGGGGAGGGTGGGAGACCCAGTACTTC	CSARTGGGWETQYF
TRBJ2-7	-	-	TRBV5-1	TGCGCCAGCAGCTTGGTGATGGGGAACTCCTACGAGCAGTACTTC	CASSLVMGNSYEQYF
TRBJ2-2	-	TRBD1	TRBV11-2	TGTGCCAGCAGCCGAATCCGGGACAGGGGAAGAAAACTTAGCGGGGAGCTGTTTTTT	CASSRIRDRGRKLSGELFF
TRBJ2-1	-	-	TRBV7-9	TGTGCCAGCAGCTCCGGACTCCAGGGGCATGAGCAGTTCTTC	CASSSGLQGHEQFF
TRBJ2-1	few	-	TRBV7-9	TGTGCCAGCAGCTTAGCTAGCGCGTACAATGAGCAGTTCTTC	CASSLASAYNEQFF
TRBJ2-7	-	-	TRBV28	TGTGCCTGCCGACAGCTTTACGAGCAGTACTTC	CACRQLYEQYF
TRBJ1-2	few	-	TRBV27	TGTGCCAGCAGCCCCGACAGTAACTATGGCTACACCTTC	CASSPDSNYGYTF
TRBJ1-1	-	-	TRBV11-3	TGTGCCAGCAGCTCCCCTAGGATAGGCGTTACTGAAGCTTTCTTT	CASSSPRIGVTEAFF
TRBJ2-1	-	-	TRBV2	TGTGCCAGCAGGCGGGAAGGGAGCTCCTACAATGAGCAGTTCTTC	CASRREGSSYNEQFF
TRBJ2-1	-	TRBD2	TRBV11-3	TGTGCCAGCAGCTCCCGGACTAGCGAAGTCTTGCATGAGCAGTTCTTC	CASSSRTSEVLHEQFF
TRBJ2-7	-	-	TRBV4-1	TGCGCCAGCAGCCAATCGGGACACCCGGACTACGAGCAGTACTTC	CASSQSGHPDYEQYF
TRBJ2-4	few	-	TRBV2	TGTGCCAGCAGAAACAGGGTTCCCAAAAACATTCAGTACTTC	CASRNRVPKNIQYF
TRBJ2-7	-	TRBD2	TRBV28	TGTGCCAGCAGTAGTAGCGGGAGAGGTTCCTACGAGCAGTACTTC	CASSSSGRGSYEQYF
TRBJ1-1	-	-	TRBV10-3	TGTGCCGTAAGTTGGGGGACTGAAGCTTTCTTT	CAVSWGTEAFF
TRBJ2-7	-	-	TRBV7-2	TGTGCCAGCAGCTTATCGGTCGGTTCCTACGAGCAGTACTTC	CASSLSVGSYEQYF
TRBJ2-2	-	-	TRBV27	TGTGCCAGCATTAGAAGGGCCACAGCGAACACCGGGGAGCTGTTTTTT	CASIRRATANTGELFF
TRBJ2-5	few	-	TRBV11-2	TGTGCCAGCAGCTTAGATCGCCGGTTGGGTGGGGAGACCCAGTACTTC	CASSLDRRLGGETQYF
TRBJ2-1	few	-	TRBV4-3	TGCGCCAGCAGCCAAGTCGGAGGAGCGTTAGGCGTCTTC	CASSQVGGALGVF
TRBJ1-5	few	-	TRBV19	TGTGCCAGTAGTATCGTAGGGGCGAGGAATCAGCCCCAGCATTTT	CASSIVGARNQPQHF
TRBJ2-7	few	TRBD2	TRBV7-9	TGTGCCAGCAGCGCCCGGGAGGGAGGGGGCTACGAGCAGTACTTC	CASSAREGGGYEQYF
TRBJ2-5	-	-	TRBV12-3/TRBV12-4	TGTGCCAGCAGTTCATGGACAGAAGAGACCCAGTACTTC	CASSSWTEETQYF
TRBJ2-1	-	-	TRBV4-2	TGTGCCAGCAGCCAAGCCGGGGGCTACAATGAGCAGTTCTTC	CASSQAGGYNEQFF
TRBJ2-1	few	-	TRBV27	TGTGCCAGCAGTACGAGACTGCAGGGTGAGCAGTTCTTC	CASSTRLQGEQFF
TRBJ2-1	-	-	TRBV7-9	TGTGCCAGCAGCCCGTGGGGTAATGAGCAGTTCTTC	CASSPWGNEQFF
TRBJ2-7	-	-	TRBV27	TGTGCCAGCAGCCGGGGCCACGAGCAGTACTTC	CASSRGHEQYF
TRBJ2-1	-	-	TRBV12-3/TRBV12-4	TGTGCCAGCAGTTTTTACGTCCGGAGGAGCTCCTACAATGAGCAGTTCTTC	CASSFYVRRSSYNEQFF
TRBJ2-7	-	TRBD2	TRBV5-1	TGCGCCAGCAGCTTGGGGCCCCAGGGTGTAGTTAGCGGGATCGCCTACGAGCAGTACTTC	CASSLGPQGVVSGIAYEQYF
TRBJ2-7	-	-	TRBV25-1	TGTGCCAGCAGTGAATCAGGGAACGAGCAGTACTTC	CASSESGNEQYF
TRBJ2-3	many	TRBD2	TRBV5-6	TGTGCCAGCAGCTTGGGCAGCGGGGGACAATATTTT	CASSLGSGGQYF
TRBJ2-7	-	TRBD1	TRBV9	TGTGCCAGCAGCGTAGGGGACAGCCCGGGATACGAGCAGTACTTC	CASSVGDSPGYEQYF
TRBJ2-1	-	-	TRBV7-2	TGTGCCAGCAGCCCCGGACTGTTCCTTGAGCAGTTCTTC	CASSPGLFLEQFF